The clone carrying this T cell receptor beta chain was counted many times. The sample belongs to a study of regulatory T cells in long-lasting Graves disease. This sample's time point: newly diagnosed GD, antithyroid drugs for less than 3 months. Researchers made the TCR library from RNA that was extracted from PBMCs. Researchers made TCR beta libraries by using iRepertoire HTBI primers and running Arm-PCR on CDR3 regions. Original data processing: Identification across samples found 60 to 75 TRBV and approximately 15 TRBJ segments. TCRdb re-derived calls from the multiplex PCR reads in MiXCR, one entry per CDR3 protein. For this entry, the V and J calls and clone size follow TCRdb and not the study's own pipeline. The sample records around 480,000 distinct CDR3 sequences, around 15% being singletons. Per the germline V gene, CDR1 is SGHRS and CDR2 is YFSETQ. This CDR3 region has 13 residues. Between the trimmed V and J ends, which lost 1 base and 4 bases, there was a span of 8 bases.

The data were also submitted as part of a second study, on T cells in Graves' hyperthyroidism and ophthalmopathy. That paper states: Blood held most thyroid clonotypes expanded above 0.001 frequency.

Specimen: peripheral blood mononuclear cells (PBMCs), collected at new diagnosis, from a patient treated with antithyroid drugs. The chain has TRBV5-1 and TRBJ2-5; D uncertain. The receptor was isolated from a middle-aged man with Graves disease. The CDR3 is CASSLMGPETQYF. The CDR3 DNA sequence: TGCGCCAGCAGCTTGATGGGCCCAGAGACCCAGTACTTC.